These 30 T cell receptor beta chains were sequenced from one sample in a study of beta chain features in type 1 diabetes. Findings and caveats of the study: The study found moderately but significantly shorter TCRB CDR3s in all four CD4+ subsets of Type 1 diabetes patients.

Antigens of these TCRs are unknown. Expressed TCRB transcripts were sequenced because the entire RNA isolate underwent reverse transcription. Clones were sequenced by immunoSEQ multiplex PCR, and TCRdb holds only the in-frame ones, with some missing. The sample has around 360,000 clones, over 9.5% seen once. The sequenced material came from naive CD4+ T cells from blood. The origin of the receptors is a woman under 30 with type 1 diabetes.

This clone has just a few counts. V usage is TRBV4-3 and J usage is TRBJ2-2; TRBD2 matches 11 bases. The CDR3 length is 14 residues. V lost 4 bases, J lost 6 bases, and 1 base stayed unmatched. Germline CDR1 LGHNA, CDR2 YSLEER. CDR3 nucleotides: TGCGCCAGCAGCCGTAGCGGGGGGGCCGGGGAGCTGTTTTTT. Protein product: CASSRSGGAGELFF.

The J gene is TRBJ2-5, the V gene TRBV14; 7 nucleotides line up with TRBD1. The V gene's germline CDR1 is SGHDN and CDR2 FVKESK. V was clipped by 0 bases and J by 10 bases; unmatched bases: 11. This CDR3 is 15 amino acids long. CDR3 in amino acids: CASSQDLRGQSIQYF. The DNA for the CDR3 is TGTGCCAGCAGCCAAGATCTTAGGGGACAGTCTATCCAGTACTTC.

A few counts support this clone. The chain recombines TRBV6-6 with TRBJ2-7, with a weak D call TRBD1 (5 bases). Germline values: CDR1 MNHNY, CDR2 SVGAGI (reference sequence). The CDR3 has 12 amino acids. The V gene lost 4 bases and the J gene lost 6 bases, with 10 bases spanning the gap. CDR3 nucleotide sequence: TGTGCCAGCAGTTCCACAGGATCCGAGCAGTACTTC. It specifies CASSSTGSEQYF.

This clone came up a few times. The CDR3 is CASSLLSSTTYEQYF. CDR3 nucleotide sequence: TGTGCCAGCAGCCTACTCTCCTCAACTACCTACGAGCAGTACTTC. J is TRBJ2-7 and V is TRBV14, with D uncertain. This CDR3 is 15 amino acids long. Germline V CDR1 and CDR2: SGHDN, FVKESK. The V gene lost 4 bases and the J gene lost 2 bases, with 15 bases spanning the gap.

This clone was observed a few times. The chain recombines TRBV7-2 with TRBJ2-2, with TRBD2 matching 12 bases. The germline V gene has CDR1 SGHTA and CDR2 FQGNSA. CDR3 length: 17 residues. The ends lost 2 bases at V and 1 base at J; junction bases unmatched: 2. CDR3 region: CASSLRTSGKNTGELFF. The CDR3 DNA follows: TGTGCCAGCAGCTTACGGACTAGCGGGAAGAACACCGGGGAGCTGTTTTTT.

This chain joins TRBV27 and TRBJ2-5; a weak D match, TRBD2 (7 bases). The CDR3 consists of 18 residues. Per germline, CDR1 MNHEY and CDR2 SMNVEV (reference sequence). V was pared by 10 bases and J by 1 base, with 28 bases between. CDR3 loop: CATARAPGGPNLQETQYF. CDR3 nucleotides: TGTGCCACCGCCCGAGCGCCGGGGGGCCCGAACCTCCAAGAGACCCAGTACTTC.

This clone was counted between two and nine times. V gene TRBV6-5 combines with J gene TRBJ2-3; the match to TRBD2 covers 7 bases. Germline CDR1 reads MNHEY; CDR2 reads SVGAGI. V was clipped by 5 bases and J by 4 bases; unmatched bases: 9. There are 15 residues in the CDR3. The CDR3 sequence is CASSGQTAGADTQYF. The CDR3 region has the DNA TGTGCCAGCAGTGGCCAGACGGCGGGAGCAGATACGCAGTATTTT.

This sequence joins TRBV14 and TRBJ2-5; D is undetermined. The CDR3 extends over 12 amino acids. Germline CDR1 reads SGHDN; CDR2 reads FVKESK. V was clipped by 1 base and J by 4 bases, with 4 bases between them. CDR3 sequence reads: CASSQVGETQYF. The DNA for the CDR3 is TGTGCCAGCAGCCAAGTCGGAGAGACCCAGTACTTC.

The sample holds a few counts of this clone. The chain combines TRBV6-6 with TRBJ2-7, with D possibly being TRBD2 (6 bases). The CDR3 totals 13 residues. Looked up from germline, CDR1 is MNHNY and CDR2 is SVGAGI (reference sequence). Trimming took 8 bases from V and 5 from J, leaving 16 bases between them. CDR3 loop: CASRLGGSDEQYF. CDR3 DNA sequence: TGTGCCAGCCGACTAGGAGGGTCGGACGAGCAGTACTTC.

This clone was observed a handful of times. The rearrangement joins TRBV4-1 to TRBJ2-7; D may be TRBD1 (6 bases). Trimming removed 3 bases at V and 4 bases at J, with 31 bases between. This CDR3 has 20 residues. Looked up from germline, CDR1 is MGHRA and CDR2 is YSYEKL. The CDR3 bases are TGCGCCAGCAGCCACCTGTCGGAGGCAGAATGGAAGACCCAGGGGTACGAGCAGTACTTC. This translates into CASSHLSEAEWKTQGYEQYF.

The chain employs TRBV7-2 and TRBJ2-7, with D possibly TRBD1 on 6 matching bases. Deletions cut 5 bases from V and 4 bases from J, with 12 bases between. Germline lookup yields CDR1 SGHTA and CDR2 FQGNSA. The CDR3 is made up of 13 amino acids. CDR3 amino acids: CASSPTGLYEQYF. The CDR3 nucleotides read TGTGCCAGCAGCCCCACAGGGTTATACGAGCAGTACTTC.

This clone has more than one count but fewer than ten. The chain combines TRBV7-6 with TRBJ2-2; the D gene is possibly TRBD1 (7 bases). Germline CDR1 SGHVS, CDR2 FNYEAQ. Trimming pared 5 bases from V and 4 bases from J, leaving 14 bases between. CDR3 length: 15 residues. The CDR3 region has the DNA TGTGCCAGCAGCCCGCGGGACAGCCCCACCGGGGAGCTGTTTTTT. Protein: CASSPRDSPTGELFF.

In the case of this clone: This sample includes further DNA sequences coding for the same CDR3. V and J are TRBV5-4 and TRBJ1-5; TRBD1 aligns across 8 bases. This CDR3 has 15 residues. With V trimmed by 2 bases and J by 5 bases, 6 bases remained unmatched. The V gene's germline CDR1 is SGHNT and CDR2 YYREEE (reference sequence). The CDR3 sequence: CASSLGQGADQPQHF. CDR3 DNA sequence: TGTGCCAGCAGCTTAGGGCAGGGGGCAGATCAGCCCCAGCATTTT.

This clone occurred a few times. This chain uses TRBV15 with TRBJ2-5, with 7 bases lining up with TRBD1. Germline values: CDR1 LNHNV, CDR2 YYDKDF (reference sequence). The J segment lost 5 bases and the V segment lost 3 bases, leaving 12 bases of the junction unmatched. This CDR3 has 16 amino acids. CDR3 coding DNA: TGTGCCACCAGCAGGGGAACACAGGGGAGTTTGGAGACCCAGTACTTC. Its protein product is CATSRGTQGSLETQYF.

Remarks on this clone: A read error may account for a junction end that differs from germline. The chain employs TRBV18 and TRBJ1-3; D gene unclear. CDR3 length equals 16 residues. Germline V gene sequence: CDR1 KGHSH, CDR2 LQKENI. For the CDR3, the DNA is TGTGCCAGCTCCCCACTACCTACTCTCTCTGGAAACACCATATATTTT. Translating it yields CASSPLPTLSGNTIYF.

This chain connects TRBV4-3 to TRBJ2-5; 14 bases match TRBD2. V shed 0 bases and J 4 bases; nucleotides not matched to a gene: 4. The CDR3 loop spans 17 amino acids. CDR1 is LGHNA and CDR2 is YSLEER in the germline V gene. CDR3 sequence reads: CASSQDWTSGGRETQYF. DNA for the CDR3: TGCGCCAGCAGCCAAGATTGGACTAGCGGGGGGAGAGAGACCCAGTACTTC.

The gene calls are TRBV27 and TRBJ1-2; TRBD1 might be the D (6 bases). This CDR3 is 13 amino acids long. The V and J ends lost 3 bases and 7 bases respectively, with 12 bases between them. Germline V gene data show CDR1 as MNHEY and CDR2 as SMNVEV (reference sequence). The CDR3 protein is CASSFGGLRGYTF. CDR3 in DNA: TGTGCCAGCAGTTTCGGGGGGCTTCGTGGCTACACCTTC.

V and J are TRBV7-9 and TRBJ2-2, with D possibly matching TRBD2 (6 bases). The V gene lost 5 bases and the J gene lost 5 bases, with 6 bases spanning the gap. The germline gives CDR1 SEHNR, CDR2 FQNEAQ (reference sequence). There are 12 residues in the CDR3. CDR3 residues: CASSRGTGELFF. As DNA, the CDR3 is TGTGCCAGCAGCCGGGGGACCGGGGAGCTGTTTTTT.

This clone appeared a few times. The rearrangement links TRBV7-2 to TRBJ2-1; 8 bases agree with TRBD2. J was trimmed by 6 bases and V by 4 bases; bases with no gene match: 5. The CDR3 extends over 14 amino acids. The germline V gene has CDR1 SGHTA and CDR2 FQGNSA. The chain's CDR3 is CASSSGGTSNEQFF. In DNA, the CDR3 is TGTGCCAGCAGCTCTGGAGGGACTAGCAATGAGCAGTTCTTC.

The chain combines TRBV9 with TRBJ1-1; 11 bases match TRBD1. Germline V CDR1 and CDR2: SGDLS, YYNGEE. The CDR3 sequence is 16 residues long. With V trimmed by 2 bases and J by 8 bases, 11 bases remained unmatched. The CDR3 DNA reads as TGTGCCAGCAGCGTGCGTGGGACAGGGGGATTACTAGAAGCTTTCTTT. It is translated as CASSVRGTGGLLEAFF. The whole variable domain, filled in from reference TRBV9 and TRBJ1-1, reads DSGVTQTPKHLITATGQRVTLRCSPRSGDLSVYWYQQSLDQGLQFLIQYYNGEERAKGNILERFSAQQFPDLHSELNLSSLELGDSALYFCASSVRGTGGLLEAFFGQGTRLTVV.

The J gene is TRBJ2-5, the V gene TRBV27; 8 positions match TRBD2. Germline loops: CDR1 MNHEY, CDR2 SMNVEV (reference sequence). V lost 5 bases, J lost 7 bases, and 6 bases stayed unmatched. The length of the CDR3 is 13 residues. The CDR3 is CASSPGLVATQYF. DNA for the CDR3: TGTGCCAGCAGTCCGGGACTAGTTGCGACCCAGTACTTC.

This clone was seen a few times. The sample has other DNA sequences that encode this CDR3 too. CDR3 DNA sequence: TGTGCCAGCAGCTTTTCTGACGAGCAGTACTTC. Protein product: CASSFSDEQYF. This chain connects TRBV7-9 to TRBJ2-7; unclear D gene. V was trimmed by 3 bases and J by 5 bases, leaving 5 bases between them. Germline V gene lookup returns CDR1 SEHNR and CDR2 FQNEAQ (reference sequence). The CDR3 extends over 11 amino acids.

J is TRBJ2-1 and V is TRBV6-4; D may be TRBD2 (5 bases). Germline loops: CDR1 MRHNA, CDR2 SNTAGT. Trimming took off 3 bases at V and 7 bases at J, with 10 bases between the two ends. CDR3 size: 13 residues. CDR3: CASSEASGNEQFF. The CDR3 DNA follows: TGTGCCAGCAGTGAAGCGTCGGGGAATGAGCAGTTCTTC.

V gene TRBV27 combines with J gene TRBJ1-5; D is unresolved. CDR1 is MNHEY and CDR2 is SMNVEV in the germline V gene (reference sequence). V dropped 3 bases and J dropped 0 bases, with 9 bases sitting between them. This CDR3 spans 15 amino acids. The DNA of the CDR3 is TGTGCCAGCAGTTTGCTAGGATATAGCAATCAGCCCCAGCATTTT. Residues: CASSLLGYSNQPQHF.

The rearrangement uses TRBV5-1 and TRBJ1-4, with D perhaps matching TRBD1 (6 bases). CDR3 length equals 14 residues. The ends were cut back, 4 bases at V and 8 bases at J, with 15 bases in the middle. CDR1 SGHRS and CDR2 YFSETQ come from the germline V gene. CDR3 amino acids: CASSATGGGEKLFF. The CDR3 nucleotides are TGCGCCAGCAGCGCGACAGGTGGAGGAGAAAAACTGTTTTTT.

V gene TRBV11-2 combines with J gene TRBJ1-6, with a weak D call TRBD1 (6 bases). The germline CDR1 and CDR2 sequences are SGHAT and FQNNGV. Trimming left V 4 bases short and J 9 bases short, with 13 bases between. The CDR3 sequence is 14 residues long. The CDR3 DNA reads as TGTGCCAGCAGCTCCCGGGACACATCTTCACCCCTCCACTTT. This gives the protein CASSSRDTSSPLHF. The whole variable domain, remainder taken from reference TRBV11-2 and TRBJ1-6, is EAGVAQSPRYKIIEKRQSVAFWCNPISGHATLYWYQQILGQGPKLLIQFQNNGVVDDSQLPKDRFSAERLKGVDSTLKIQPAKLEDSAVYLCASSSRDTSSPLHFGNGTRLTVT.

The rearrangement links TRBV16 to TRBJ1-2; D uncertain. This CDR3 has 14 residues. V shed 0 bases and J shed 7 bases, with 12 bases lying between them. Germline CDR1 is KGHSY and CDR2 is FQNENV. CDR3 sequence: CASSQSSGIRGYTF. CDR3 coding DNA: TGTGCCAGCAGCCAATCCTCGGGGATACGTGGCTACACCTTC.

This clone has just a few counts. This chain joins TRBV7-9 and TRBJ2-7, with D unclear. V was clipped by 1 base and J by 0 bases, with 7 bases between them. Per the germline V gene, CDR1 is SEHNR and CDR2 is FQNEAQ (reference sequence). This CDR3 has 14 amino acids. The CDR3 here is CASSLVSSSYEQYF. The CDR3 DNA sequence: TGTGCCAGCAGCTTAGTCTCCAGCTCCTACGAGCAGTACTTC.

CDR3 in amino acids: CASSVGGLTSTDTQYF. Here the CDR3 DNA reads TGTGCCAGCAGCGTAGGAGGTCTTACTAGCACAGATACGCAGTATTTT. The chain uses TRBV9 and TRBJ2-3; D remains unclear. The CDR3 is 16 residues long. The germline CDR1 and CDR2 sequences are SGDLS and YYNGEE. Trimming cost V 0 bases and J 0 bases, with 11 bases left between them.

The CDR3 region is CASTRVGARDEQYF. The DNA of the CDR3 is TGTGCCAGCACCCGAGTGGGGGCCCGGGACGAGCAGTACTTC. The chain is built from TRBV2 and TRBJ2-7; a weak D match, TRBD1 (6 bases). The ends were cut back, 7 bases at V and 5 bases at J, with 18 bases in the middle. Germline CDR1 and CDR2: SNHLY and FYNNEI. This CDR3 comprises 14 residues.